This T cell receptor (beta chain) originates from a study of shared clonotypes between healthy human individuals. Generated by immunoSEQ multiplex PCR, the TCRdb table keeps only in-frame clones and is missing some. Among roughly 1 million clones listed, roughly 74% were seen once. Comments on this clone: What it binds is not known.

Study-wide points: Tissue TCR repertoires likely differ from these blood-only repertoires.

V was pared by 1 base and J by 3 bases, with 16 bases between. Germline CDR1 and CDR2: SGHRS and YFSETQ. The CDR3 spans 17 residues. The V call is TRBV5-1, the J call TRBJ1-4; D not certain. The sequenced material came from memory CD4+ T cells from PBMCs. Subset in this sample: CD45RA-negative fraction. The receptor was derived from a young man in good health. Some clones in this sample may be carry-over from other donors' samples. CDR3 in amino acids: CASSLYSRPGSNEKLFF. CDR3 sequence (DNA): TGCGCCAGCAGCTTGTATTCAAGACCGGGATCTAATGAAAAACTGTTTTTT.